A selection of T cell receptor beta chains follows, all from one sample in a study of beta chain features in type 1 diabetes. Clones were sequenced by immunoSEQ multiplex PCR, and TCRdb holds only the in-frame ones, with some missing. Of around 500,000 clones in the sample, 30% were seen once. Sequencing used naive CD4+ T cells from blood. The origin of the receptors is a man aged 18 to 35 in good health. Both conserved end residues are trimmed from each CDR3.

v_gene	CDR3aa
TRBV18	ASSPRTSGSYEQY
TRBV29-1	TRNTEAF
TRBV9	ASSLYSGSTDTQY
TRBV29-1	SVHQGVETQY
TRBV5-1	ASSLAGGETQY
TRBV7-2	ASSLASNYGYT
TRBV10-3	AISEPSAQWAGELF
TRBV4-2	ASSQVAAEGTDTQY
TRBV7-9	ASTTYYLQGWNEQF
TRBV7-2	ASSRDRGTYEQY
TRBV4-1	ASSQDPASLAYSSTGELF
TRBV7-6	ASSFGQAPDTQY
TRBV30	AWSHNGGQETQY
TRBV5-1	ASSSGTGVDTQY
TRBV7-3	ASSLGLGNEQF
TRBV30	AWSIRGLNEKLF
TRBV6-6	ASSRRDRYTDTQY
TRBV7-2	ASSLVLAGYGEQY
TRBV9	ASSVSKGYDNEQF
TRBV29-1	SVMVGGISYEQY
TRBV7-9	AGQVLNTEAF
TRBV4-3	ASSHEGTDNEKLF
TRBV29-1	SGGGRAWETQY
TRBV7-2	ASSFVATDTQY
TRBV6-6	ASSSGQGTGNQPQH
TRBV9	ASSGATARGTEQF
TRBV11-2	ASSLDVGPETQY
TRBV7-6	ASSHSRPAWNEQF
TRBV30	ACTGVANEKLF
TRBV9	ASSPRVGSFSYNEQF
TRBV4-3	ASSQEEKDYNEQF
TRBV6-6	ASSGRRTANSYEQY